These T cell receptor beta chains were read from a single sample in a study of blood T cell repertoires in COVID-19. Libraries were prepared by immunoSEQ multiplex PCR; TCRdb keeps only in-frame clonotypes and omits some of them. The repertoire has over 300,000 clones, roughly 90% of them found once; the top ten carry 5% to 8.5%. Input material: peripheral blood. The source is a man aged 18 to 30 with active or convalescent COVID-19. Both conserved end residues are part of each CDR3. D genes are given only for firm matches. Clone size is stated in some rows and not others, as once, few, many or a class when expanded.

size | J | D | V | CDR3 | DNA
NA | TRBJ1-2 | NA | TRBV5-1 | CASSRDTNYGYTF | TGCGCCAGCAGCCGGGACACTAACTATGGCTACACCTTC
NA | TRBJ2-7 | NA | TRBV24-1 | CATSDQGSDHEQYF | TGTGCCACCAGTGATCAGGGTTCCGACCACGAGCAGTACTTC
NA | TRBJ2-7 | TRBD2 | TRBV7-2 | CASSPRTSDVYEQYF | TGTGCCAGCAGCCCCCGGACTAGCGATGTCTACGAGCAGTACTTC
once | TRBJ1-1 | TRBD1 | TRBV6-1 | CASSEDRGQNEAFF | TGTGCCAGCAGTGAGGACAGGGGGCAGAATGAAGCTTTCTTT
once | TRBJ1-5 | TRBD1 | TRBV28 | CASRDARGLTQPQHF | TGTGCCAGCAGAGATGCCAGGGGGCTTACTCAGCCCCAGCATTTT
NA | TRBJ2-1 | TRBD1 | TRBV4-1 | CASQPIGGKDEQFF | TGCGCCAGCCAGCCCATAGGGGGCAAGGATGAGCAGTTCTTC
NA | TRBJ1-4 | NA | TRBV6-5 | CASSYGAQREKLFF | TGTGCCAGCAGTTACGGGGCGCAAAGGGAAAAACTGTTTTTT
NA | TRBJ1-6 | TRBD1 | TRBV11-2 | CASSLVGTGVSPLHF | TGTGCCAGCAGCTTAGTCGGGACAGGGGTTTCACCCCTCCACTTT
few | TRBJ1-2 | NA | TRBV4-3 | CASSQDGRVPNYGYTF | TGCGCCAGCAGCCAAGATGGGCGGGTGCCTAACTATGGCTACACCTTC
NA | TRBJ1-4 | NA | TRBV5-6 | CASSLGGPSWGEKLFF | TGTGCCAGCAGCTTGGGGGGCCCCTCCTGGGGTGAAAAACTGTTTTTT
NA | TRBJ1-1 | TRBD1 | TRBV7-9 | CASSLGGQGGTEAFF | TGTGCCAGCAGCTTAGGGGGACAGGGGGGCACTGAAGCTTTCTTT
NA | TRBJ1-1 | NA | TRBV6-5 | CASSIGHNTEAFF | TGTGCCAGCAGCATCGGACATAACACTGAAGCTTTCTTT
NA | TRBJ2-3 | TRBD2 | TRBV7-2 | CASSSPLGLAGLGTDTQYF | TGTGCCAGCAGCTCACCATTGGGACTAGCGGGGTTAGGCACAGATACGCAGTATTTT
NA | TRBJ2-7 | TRBD1 | TRBV18 | CASSPLDRDYEQYF | TGTGCCAGCTCACCTCTGGACAGGGACTACGAGCAGTACTTC
NA | TRBJ1-2 | TRBD1 | TRBV7-7 | CASSLRDREEEGYTF | TGTGCTAGCAGCCTCCGGGACAGGGAGGAGGAAGGCTACACCTTC
NA | TRBJ1-5 | TRBD1 | TRBV2 | CASTPRGQGANQPQHF | TGTGCCAGCACCCCTAGGGGACAGGGGGCCAATCAGCCCCAGCATTTT
NA | TRBJ1-4 | TRBD1 | TRBV19 | CASRGPGQGEEKLFF | TGTGCCAGTAGGGGCCCGGGACAGGGAGAAGAAAAACTGTTTTTT
once | TRBJ1-5 | NA | TRBV5-5 | CASSNLVSLDQPQHF | TGTGCCAGCAGCAACCTCGTGAGCTTAGATCAGCCCCAGCATTTT
NA | TRBJ1-1 | NA | TRBV5-1 | CASSLAGLEAFF | TGCGCCAGCAGCTTGGCGGGACTTGAAGCTTTCTTT
NA | TRBJ1-5 | NA | TRBV28 | CASQVVGNQPQHF | TGTGCCAGCCAAGTAGTTGGCAATCAGCCCCAGCATTTT
once | TRBJ2-7 | TRBD2 | TRBV18 | CASSPILPRPGLAGDYEQYF | TGTGCCAGCTCACCCATACTGCCACGCCCGGGACTAGCGGGAGACTACGAGCAGTACTTC
NA | TRBJ1-4 | NA | TRBV30 | CAWGQGSNEKLFF | TGTGCCTGGGGGCAGGGGTCGAATGAAAAACTGTTTTTT
NA | TRBJ2-2 | NA | TRBV25-1 | CASSARNSPAGELFF | TGTGCCAGCAGTGCACGGAACAGCCCAGCCGGGGAGCTGTTTTTT
once | TRBJ2-3 | NA | TRBV4-2 | CASSQDPFADTQYF | TGTGCCAGCAGCCAAGATCCCTTTGCAGATACGCAGTATTTT
NA | TRBJ2-3 | NA | TRBV7-3 | CASSSGSGDTQYF | TGTGCCAGCAGCTCAGGATCCGGAGATACGCAGTATTTT
NA | TRBJ1-6 | TRBD1 | TRBV3-1/TRBV3-2 | CASRSTGGRYSPLHF | TGTGCCAGCAGATCGACAGGGGGTCGGTATTCACCCCTCCACTTT
once | TRBJ1-1 | TRBD1 | TRBV28 | CASSLYRGLSTEAFF | TGTGCCAGCAGCCTGTACAGGGGGCTTAGCACTGAAGCTTTCTTT
NA | TRBJ2-1 | TRBD2 | TRBV19 | CASSIGTSGYNEQFF | TGTGCCAGTAGTATAGGGACTAGCGGTTACAATGAGCAGTTCTTC
NA | TRBJ2-2 | TRBD2 | TRBV11-2 | CASSSERERYTGELFF | TGTGCCAGCAGCTCTGAGCGGGAGAGGTACACCGGGGAGCTGTTTTTT
NA | TRBJ2-2 | NA | TRBV5-1 | CASSNQGTGELFF | TGCGCCAGCAGTAATCAGGGCACCGGGGAGCTGTTTTTT
NA | TRBJ1-6 | NA | TRBV6-2/TRBV6-3 | CASSYDSVGNSPLHF | TGTGCCAGCAGTTACGATTCGGTCGGTAATTCACCCCTCCACTTT
NA | TRBJ1-5 | TRBD1 | TRBV7-9 | CASSTGQGGSLQPQHF | TGTGCCAGCAGCACCGGACAGGGGGGAAGTTTACAGCCCCAGCATTTT
once | TRBJ2-7 | NA | TRBV10-3 | CATQQGYEQYF | TGTGCCACACAACAGGGCTACGAGCAGTACTTC
NA | TRBJ2-3 | NA | TRBV11-3 | CASSLGTHRLTDTQYF | TGTGCCAGCAGCTTAGGAACTCACCGCCTAACAGATACGCAGTATTTT
NA | TRBJ1-2 | NA | TRBV29-1 | CSVEDQRVEGYTF | TGCAGCGTTGAAGATCAGCGGGTGGAGGGCTACACCTTC
NA | TRBJ2-7 | TRBD1 | TRBV3-1/TRBV3-2 | CASSQGDRGYEQYF | TGTGCCAGCAGCCAAGGGGACAGGGGGTACGAGCAGTACTTC
NA | TRBJ2-4 | NA | TRBV2 | CASSEGRRQGIRIQYF | TGTGCCAGCAGTGAAGGCCGTCGTCAGGGAATTCGCATTCAGTACTTC
NA | TRBJ1-4 | TRBD1 | TRBV11-2 | CASSWGDREGEKLFF | TGTGCCAGCAGCTGGGGGGACAGGGAGGGCGAAAAACTGTTTTTT
NA | TRBJ2-6 | NA | TRBV3-1/TRBV3-2 | CASSPPATGANVLTF | TGTGCCAGCAGCCCCCCCGCCACTGGGGCCAACGTGCTGACTTTC
NA | TRBJ2-1 | NA | TRBV19 | CASSRLLERQFF | TGTGCCAGTAGTCGGTTATTGGAGCGGCAGTTCTTC
NA | TRBJ1-1 | TRBD1 | TRBV9 | CASSVGDRGLNTEAFF | TGTGCCAGCAGCGTAGGGGACAGGGGACTGAACACTGAAGCTTTCTTT
NA | TRBJ2-3 | TRBD2 | TRBV5-6 | CATLRTSGRADTQYF | TGTGCCACCCTAAGGACTAGCGGGAGGGCGGACACGCAGTATTTT
NA | TRBJ2-3 | TRBD2 | TRBV6-6 | CASSPRGLGTQYF | TGTGCCAGCAGTCCCAGGGGACTAGGCACGCAGTATTTT
NA | TRBJ2-2 | TRBD2 | TRBV9 | CASSVGLAGGSSPSTGELFF | TGTGCCAGCAGCGTAGGCCTAGCGGGAGGGTCCTCCCCGAGCACCGGGGAGCTGTTTTTT
NA | TRBJ2-5 | NA | TRBV29-1 | CSVLDGRETQYF | TGCAGCGTTTTAGACGGGAGAGAGACCCAGTACTTC
NA | TRBJ2-3 | NA | TRBV15 | CATNRDIDTDTQYF | TGTGCCACCAACAGGGACATTGACACAGATACGCAGTATTTT
NA | TRBJ1-5 | NA | TRBV30 | CAWTPAGRSNQPQHF | TGTGCCTGGACCCCCGCGGGCAGGAGCAATCAGCCCCAGCATTTT
NA | TRBJ1-3 | TRBD1 | TRBV4-1 | CASSQGTGSTGNTIYF | TGCGCCAGCAGCCAAGGGACAGGGAGTACTGGAAACACCATATATTTT
NA | TRBJ2-3 | NA | TRBV3-1/TRBV3-2 | CASSQVRGATDTQYF | TGTGCCAGCAGCCAAGTCAGGGGGGCCACAGATACGCAGTATTTT
NA | TRBJ2-7 | NA | TRBV12-3/TRBV12-4 | CASTARSSYEQYF | TGTGCCAGCACAGCAAGGAGCTCCTACGAGCAGTACTTC
NA | TRBJ2-5 | NA | TRBV28 | CASSHRVLGETQYF | TGTGCCAGCAGTCACAGGGTGCTCGGAGAGACCCAGTACTTC
NA | TRBJ2-3 | TRBD2 | TRBV13 | CASSLKASGGDTQYF | TGTGCCAGCAGCTTAAAGGCTAGCGGGGGGGATACGCAGTATTTT
NA | TRBJ1-2 | NA | TRBV24-1 | CATSGNRANYGYTF | TGTGCCACCAGTGGTAACAGGGCTAACTATGGCTACACCTTC
NA | TRBJ1-1 | TRBD1 | TRBV19 | CASRRDRGIMNTEAFF | TGTGCCAGCCGCCGGGACAGGGGCATCATGAACACTGAAGCTTTCTTT
once | TRBJ1-2 | NA | TRBV4-2 | CASSQVTGIGVANYGYTF | TGTGCCAGCAGCCAAGTCACAGGGATTGGCGTTGCTAACTATGGCTACACCTTC
NA | TRBJ1-1 | NA | TRBV9 | CASSPSRLQNTEAFF | TGTGCCAGCAGCCCTTCCCGACTGCAGAACACTGAAGCTTTCTTT